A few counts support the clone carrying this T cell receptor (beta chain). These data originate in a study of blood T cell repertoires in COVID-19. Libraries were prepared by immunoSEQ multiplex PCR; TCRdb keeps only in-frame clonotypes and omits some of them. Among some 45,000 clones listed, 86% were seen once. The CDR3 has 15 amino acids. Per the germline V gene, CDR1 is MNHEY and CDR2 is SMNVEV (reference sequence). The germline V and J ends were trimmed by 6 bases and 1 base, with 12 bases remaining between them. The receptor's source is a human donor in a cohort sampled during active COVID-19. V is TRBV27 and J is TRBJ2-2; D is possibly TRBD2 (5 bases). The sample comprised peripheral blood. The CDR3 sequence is CASRRGPENTGELFF. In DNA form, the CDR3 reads TGTGCCAGCAGACGGGGTCCTGAGAACACCGGGGAGCTGTTTTTT.